The 16 T cell receptor beta chains listed next were all sequenced from one sample in a study of cytomegalovirus exposure and HLA in healthy donors. The PCR had 60 Vbeta and 13 Jbeta primers. Libraries were prepared by immunoSEQ multiplex PCR; TCRdb keeps only in-frame clonotypes and omits some of them. The sample has fewer than 150,000 clones; around three quarters are singletons. Sequencing was performed on PBMCs. These receptors originate from a man between 35 and 55 years old in good health and CMV-seronegative.

This clone was observed once. The chain carries TRBV10-3 and TRBJ1-4; D is perhaps TRBD1 (6 bases). Deletions cut 4 bases from V and 5 bases from J, with 14 bases between. Germline V gene data show CDR1 as ENHRY and CDR2 as SYGVKD. This CDR3 comprises 15 residues. The CDR3 sequence: CAISGGPGENEKLFF. The DNA of the CDR3 is TGTGCCATCAGTGGGGGGCCAGGGGAAAATGAAAAACTGTTTTTT.

V usage is TRBV4-1 and J usage is TRBJ2-7, with TRBD1 matching 9 bases. This CDR3 region has 18 residues. Germline V lookup: CDR1 MGHRA, CDR2 YSYEKL. The junction had 15 bases not matched to a gene; V was cut back by 0 bases and J by 6 bases. As DNA, the CDR3 is TGCGCCAGCAGCCAAGATACGAGGGACAGGGTTCGGTTCAGCGAGCAGTACTTC. This encodes CASSQDTRDRVRFSEQYF.

The CDR3 DNA reads as TGTGCCACCAGCAGAGGACAGGGAAAGGATGACTTGCCTGGCTACACCTTC. Translation gives CATSRGQGKDDLPGYTF. The rearrangement uses TRBV15 and TRBJ1-2; 7 bases align to TRBD1. Germline CDR1 reads LNHNV; CDR2 reads YYDKDF (reference sequence). V was pared by 1 base and J by 7 bases, with 15 bases of the junction left unmatched. CDR3 length equals 17 residues.

The DNA for the CDR3 is TGTGCCAGCAGCTTCTATGAGGGCCTGAATGAGCAGTTCTTC. Its translation: CASSFYEGLNEQFF. The J gene is TRBJ2-1, the V gene TRBV7-2; tentatively, D is TRBD2 (5 bases). This CDR3 is built from 14 residues. V was clipped by 3 bases and J by 7 bases, with 13 bases between them. Germline loops: CDR1 SGHTA, CDR2 FQGNSA.

This rearrangement joins TRBV2 to TRBJ1-1; D is unclear. The CDR3 runs to 14 residues. Germline V gene sequence: CDR1 SNHLY, CDR2 FYNNEI. Trimming removed 6 bases at V and 3 bases at J, with 14 bases between. CDR3 in DNA: TGTGCCAGCAGCGTAACAGCCTTCTACACTGAAGCTTTCTTT. Encoded protein: CASSVTAFYTEAFF.

The chain uses TRBV11-3 and TRBJ2-5; 9 bases match TRBD2. The germline CDR1 and CDR2 sequences are SGHNT and YENEEA. This CDR3 comprises 16 residues. V lost 1 base, J lost 4 bases, and 7 bases stayed unmatched. In nucleotides, the CDR3 is TGTGCCAGCAGCTTAGGAAATAGCGGGAGAGGAGAGACCCAGTACTTC. It translates to CASSLGNSGRGETQYF.

The chain links TRBV28 to TRBJ1-1; D is undetermined. Deletions cut 6 bases from V and 5 bases from J, with 7 bases between. CDR1 is MDHEN and CDR2 is SYDVKM in the germline V gene. The CDR3 has 11 residues. CDR3 sequence (DNA): TGTGCCAGCAGGGCGGCTACTGAAGCTTTCTTT. This gives the protein CASRAATEAFF.

This clone was detected many times. The chain joins TRBV7-9 to TRBJ2-1; D remains ambiguous. The CDR3 consists of 12 residues. Germline V lookup: CDR1 SEHNR, CDR2 FQNEAQ (reference sequence). Deletions cut 4 bases from V and 8 bases from J, with 9 bases between. CDR3 sequence reads: CASSWSTDEQFF. The CDR3 DNA reads as TGTGCCAGCAGCTGGTCCACGGATGAGCAGTTCTTC.

The V call is TRBV14, the J call TRBJ2-5; TRBD2 agrees at 8 bases. V lost 3 bases, J lost 5 bases, and 2 bases stayed unmatched. Germline V gene lookup returns CDR1 SGHDN and CDR2 FVKESK. The CDR3 totals 13 residues. The DNA for the CDR3 is TGTGCCAGCAGCCAGGCGGGGGGCGAGACCCAGTACTTC. Translated, it gives CASSQAGGETQYF.

This clone was detected only a few times. J is TRBJ1-1 and V is TRBV30; D is uncertain. CDR3 length: 13 residues. V was trimmed by 1 base and J by 2 bases, leaving 8 bases between them. Looked up from germline, CDR1 is GTSNPN and CDR2 is SVGIG (reference sequence). The CDR3 coding sequence is TGTGCCTGGAGTGACAGCTCCAACACTGAAGCTTTCTTT. This translates into CAWSDSSNTEAFF.

The rearrangement joins TRBV6-5 to TRBJ2-3; 7 bases fit TRBD2. Germline V gene lookup returns CDR1 MNHEY and CDR2 SVGAGI. The CDR3 has 12 amino acids. Trimming removed 4 bases from V and 5 bases from J; junction bases left unmatched: 0. The CDR3 DNA sequence: TGTGCCAGCAGTTGGGGGGGAGATACGCAGTATTTT. It is translated as CASSWGGDTQYF.

The V and J genes are TRBV7-9 and TRBJ1-1, with a tentative D call TRBD1 (6 bases). The CDR3 contains 14 residues. V lost 5 bases to trimming and J lost 4 bases, with 14 bases between them. Per the germline V gene, CDR1 is SEHNR and CDR2 is FQNEAQ (reference sequence). The CDR3 here is CASSPSRGSTEAFF. The CDR3 DNA reads TGTGCCAGCAGCCCCTCCAGGGGCAGCACTGAAGCTTTCTTT.

V is TRBV25-1 and J is TRBJ2-5; D possibly corresponds to TRBD1 (6 bases). V shed 7 bases and J shed 0 bases, with 9 bases lying between them. Per germline, CDR1 MGHDK and CDR2 SYGVNS. CDR3 size: 13 residues. CDR3 residues: CASTRTDQETQYF. The CDR3 bases are TGTGCCAGCACCAGGACAGACCAAGAGACCCAGTACTTC.

The rearrangement joins TRBV5-6 to TRBJ1-2; D gene uncertain. CDR1 SGHDT and CDR2 YYEEEE come from the germline V gene. The CDR3 loop spans 13 amino acids. Trimming removed 4 bases at V and 2 bases at J, with 9 bases between. The CDR3 DNA reads as TGTGCCAGCAGCATGCCAGCGAACTATGGCTACACCTTC. Protein product: CASSMPANYGYTF.

In this sample, this clone turned up once. V is TRBV7-2 and J is TRBJ2-1, with 9 bases matching TRBD2. Germline CDR1 SGHTA, CDR2 FQGNSA. The V segment lost 0 bases and the J segment 10 bases; nucleotides outside the gene matches: 10. The CDR3 is 16 amino acids. The CDR3: CASSLAASGKVGEQFF. Here the CDR3 DNA reads TGTGCCAGCAGCTTAGCGGCTAGCGGGAAAGTTGGGGAGCAGTTCTTC.

This clone was picked up a small number of times. The chain combines TRBV5-8 with TRBJ2-6, with D uncertain. CDR3 size: 15 residues. CDR1 is SGHTS and CDR2 is YDEGEE in the germline V gene. V was trimmed by 0 bases and J by 3 bases, leaving 7 bases between them. CDR3 nucleotides: TGTGCCAGCAGCTTGGCGGTTCGTGGGGCCAACGTCCTGACTTTC. This codes for CASSLAVRGANVLTF.